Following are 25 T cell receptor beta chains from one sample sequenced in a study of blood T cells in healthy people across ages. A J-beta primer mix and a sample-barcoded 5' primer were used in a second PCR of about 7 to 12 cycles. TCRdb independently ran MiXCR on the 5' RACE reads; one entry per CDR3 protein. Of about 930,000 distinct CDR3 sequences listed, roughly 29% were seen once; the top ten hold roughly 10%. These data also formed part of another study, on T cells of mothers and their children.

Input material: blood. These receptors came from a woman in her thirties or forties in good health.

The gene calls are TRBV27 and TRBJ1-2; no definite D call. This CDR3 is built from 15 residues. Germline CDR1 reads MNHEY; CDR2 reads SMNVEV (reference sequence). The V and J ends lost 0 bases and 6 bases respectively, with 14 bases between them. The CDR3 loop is CASSLSPRGMDGYTF. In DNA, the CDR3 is TGTGCCAGCAGTTTATCCCCCCGCGGGATGGATGGCTACACCTTC.

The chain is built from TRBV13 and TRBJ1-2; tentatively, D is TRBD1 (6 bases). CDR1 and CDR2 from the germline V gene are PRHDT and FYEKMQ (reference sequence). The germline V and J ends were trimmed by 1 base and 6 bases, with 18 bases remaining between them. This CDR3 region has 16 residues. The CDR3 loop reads CASSLEAHRDSHGYTF. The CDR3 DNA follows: TGTGCCAGCAGCTTAGAGGCTCACAGGGATTCCCATGGCTACACCTTC.

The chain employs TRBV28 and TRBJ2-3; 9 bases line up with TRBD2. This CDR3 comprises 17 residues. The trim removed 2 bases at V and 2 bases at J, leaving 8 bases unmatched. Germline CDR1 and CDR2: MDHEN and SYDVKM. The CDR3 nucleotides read TGTGCCAGCAGTTTAATCACTAGCGGGCCCGACACAGATACGCAGTATTTT. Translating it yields CASSLITSGPDTDTQYF.

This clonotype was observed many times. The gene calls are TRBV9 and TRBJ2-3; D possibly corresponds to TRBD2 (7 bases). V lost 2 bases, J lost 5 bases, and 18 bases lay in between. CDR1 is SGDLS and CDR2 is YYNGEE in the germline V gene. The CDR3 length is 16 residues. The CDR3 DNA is TGTGCCAGCAGCGTTGGCATAGGGGGGGGAGAAGATACGCAGTATTTT. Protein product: CASSVGIGGGEDTQYF.

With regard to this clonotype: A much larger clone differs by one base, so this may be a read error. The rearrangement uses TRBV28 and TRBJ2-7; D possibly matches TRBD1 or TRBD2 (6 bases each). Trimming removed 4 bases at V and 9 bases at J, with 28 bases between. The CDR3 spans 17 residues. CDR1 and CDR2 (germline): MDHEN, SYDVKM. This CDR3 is CASSSLLGGGVRRGQYF. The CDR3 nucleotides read TGTGCCAGCAGTTCCCTCCTGGGGGGCGGGGTTCGACGTGGGCAGTACTTC. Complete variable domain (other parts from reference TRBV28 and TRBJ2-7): DVKVTQSSRYLVKRTGEKVFLECVQDMDHENMFWYRQDPGLGLRLIYFSYDVKMKEKGDIPEGYSVSREKKERFSLILESASTNQTSMYLCASSSLLGGGVRRGQYFGPGTRLTVT.

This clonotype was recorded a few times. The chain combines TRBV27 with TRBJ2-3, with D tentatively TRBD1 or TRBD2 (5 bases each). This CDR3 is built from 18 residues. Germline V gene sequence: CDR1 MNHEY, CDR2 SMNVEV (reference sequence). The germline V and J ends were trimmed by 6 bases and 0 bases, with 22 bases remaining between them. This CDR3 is CASSTLNTGLFSTDTQYF. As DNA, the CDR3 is TGTGCCAGCAGCACCCTAAACACAGGACTCTTCAGCACAGATACGCAGTATTTT.

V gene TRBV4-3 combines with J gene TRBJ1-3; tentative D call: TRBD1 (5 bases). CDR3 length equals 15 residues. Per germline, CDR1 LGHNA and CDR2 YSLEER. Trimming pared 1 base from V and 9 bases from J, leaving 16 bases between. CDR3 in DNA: TGCGCCAGCAGCCAAGTGGGACCTGGGGAGGGCACCATATATTTT. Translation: CASSQVGPGEGTIYF.

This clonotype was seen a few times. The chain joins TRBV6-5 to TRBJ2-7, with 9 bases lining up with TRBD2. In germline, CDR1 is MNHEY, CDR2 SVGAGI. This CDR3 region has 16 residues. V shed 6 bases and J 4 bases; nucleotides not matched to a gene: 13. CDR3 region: CASRRDLAGAGYEQYF. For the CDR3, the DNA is TGTGCCAGCAGAAGAGACTTAGCGGGGGCGGGGTACGAGCAGTACTTC.

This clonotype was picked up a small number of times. CDR3 region: CASSRGTENTIYF. CDR3 DNA: TGTGCCAGCAGCCGTGGGACAGAAAACACCATATATTTT. The chain combines TRBV7-9 with TRBJ1-3, with 7 nucleotides matching TRBD1. The V gene end was trimmed by 5 bases and the J gene end by 6 bases; junction bases not matched to a gene: 4. This CDR3 comprises 13 residues. Germline CDR1 is SEHNR and CDR2 is FQNEAQ (reference sequence).

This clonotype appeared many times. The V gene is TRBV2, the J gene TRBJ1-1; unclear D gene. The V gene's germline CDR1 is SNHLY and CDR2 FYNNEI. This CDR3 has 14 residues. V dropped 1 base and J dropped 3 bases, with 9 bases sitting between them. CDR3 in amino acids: CASSEGEWDTEAFF. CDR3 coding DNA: TGTGCCAGCAGTGAAGGAGAGTGGGACACTGAAGCTTTCTTT.

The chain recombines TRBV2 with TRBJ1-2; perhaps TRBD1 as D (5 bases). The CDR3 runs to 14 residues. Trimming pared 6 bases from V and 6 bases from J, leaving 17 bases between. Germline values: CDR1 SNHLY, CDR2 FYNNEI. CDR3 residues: CASRAFWGRDGYTF. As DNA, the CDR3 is TGTGCCAGCAGGGCCTTCTGGGGACGCGATGGCTACACCTTC.

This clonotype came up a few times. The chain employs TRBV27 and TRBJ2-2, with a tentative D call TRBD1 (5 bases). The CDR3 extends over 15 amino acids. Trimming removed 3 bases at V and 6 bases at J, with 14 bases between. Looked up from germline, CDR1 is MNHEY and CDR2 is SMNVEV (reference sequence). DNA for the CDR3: TGTGCCAGCAGTTTGGAGCAGGGTGGGCCCGGGGAGCTGTTTTTT. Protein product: CASSLEQGGPGELFF.

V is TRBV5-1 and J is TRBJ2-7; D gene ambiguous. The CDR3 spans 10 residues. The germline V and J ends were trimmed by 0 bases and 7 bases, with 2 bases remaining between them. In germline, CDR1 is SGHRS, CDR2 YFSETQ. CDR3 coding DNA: TGCGCCAGCAGCTTGGAAGAGCAGTACTTC. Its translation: CASSLEEQYF. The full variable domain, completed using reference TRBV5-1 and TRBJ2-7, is KAGVTQTPRYLIKTRGQQVTLSCSPISGHRSVSWYQQTPGQGLQFLFEYFSETQRNKGNFPGRFSGRQFSNSRSEMNVSTLELGDSALYLCASSLEEQYFGPGTRLTVT.

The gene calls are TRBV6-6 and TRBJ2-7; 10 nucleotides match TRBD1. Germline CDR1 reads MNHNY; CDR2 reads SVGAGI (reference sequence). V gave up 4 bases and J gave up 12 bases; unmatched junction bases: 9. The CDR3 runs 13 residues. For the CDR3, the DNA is TGTGCCAGCAGTTCCGGGACAGGGGTTCCCGGGTACTTC. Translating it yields CASSSGTGVPGYF.

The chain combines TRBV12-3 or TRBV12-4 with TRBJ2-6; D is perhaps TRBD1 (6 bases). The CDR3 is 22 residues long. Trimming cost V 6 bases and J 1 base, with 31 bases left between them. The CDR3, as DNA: TGTGCCAGCAGCACCTGGACAGTTTCTTCTAGCCTCTCCCGATCTGGGGCCAACGTCCTGACTTTC. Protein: CASSTWTVSSSLSRSGANVLTF.

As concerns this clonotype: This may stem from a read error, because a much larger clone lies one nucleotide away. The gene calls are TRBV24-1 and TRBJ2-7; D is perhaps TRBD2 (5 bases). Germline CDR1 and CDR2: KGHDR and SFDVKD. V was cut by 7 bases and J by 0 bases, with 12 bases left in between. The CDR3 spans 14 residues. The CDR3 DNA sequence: TGTGCCACCAGGGACGGTGGAGGCTCCTACGAGCAGTACTTC. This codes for CATRDGGGSYEQYF.

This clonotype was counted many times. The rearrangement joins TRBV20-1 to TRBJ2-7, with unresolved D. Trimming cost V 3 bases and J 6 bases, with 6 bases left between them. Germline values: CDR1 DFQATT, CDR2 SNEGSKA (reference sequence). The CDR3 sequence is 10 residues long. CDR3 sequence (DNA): TGCAGTGCTAGCCGCGGCGAGCAGTACTTC. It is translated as CSASRGEQYF.

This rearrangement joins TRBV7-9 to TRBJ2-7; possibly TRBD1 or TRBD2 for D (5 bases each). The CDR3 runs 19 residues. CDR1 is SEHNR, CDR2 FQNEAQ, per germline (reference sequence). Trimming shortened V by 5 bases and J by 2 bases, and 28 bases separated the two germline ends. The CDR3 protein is CASSGSDLATPGRTYEQYF. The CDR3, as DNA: TGTGCCAGCAGCGGCTCCGACCTGGCGACACCGGGACGGACCTACGAGCAGTACTTC.

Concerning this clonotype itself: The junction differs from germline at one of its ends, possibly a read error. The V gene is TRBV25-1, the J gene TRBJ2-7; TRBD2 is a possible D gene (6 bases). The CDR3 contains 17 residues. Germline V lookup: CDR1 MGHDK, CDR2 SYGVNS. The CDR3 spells CVSSESPRDGSSYEQYF. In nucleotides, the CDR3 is TGTGTCAGCAGTGAGAGCCCCCGGGACGGGAGCTCCTACGAGCAGTACTTC.

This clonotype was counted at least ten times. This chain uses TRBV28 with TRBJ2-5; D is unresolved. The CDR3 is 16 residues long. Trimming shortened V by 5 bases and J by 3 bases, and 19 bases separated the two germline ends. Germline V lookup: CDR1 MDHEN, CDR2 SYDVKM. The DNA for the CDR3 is TGTGCCAGCAGTCGCCGCGAAGCTCGCCCGAAAGAGACCCAGTACTTC. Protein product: CASSRREARPKETQYF. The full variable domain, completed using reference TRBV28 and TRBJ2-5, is DVKVTQSSRYLVKRTGEKVFLECVQDMDHENMFWYRQDPGLGLRLIYFSYDVKMKEKGDIPEGYSVSREKKERFSLILESASTNQTSMYLCASSRREARPKETQYFGPGTRLLVL.

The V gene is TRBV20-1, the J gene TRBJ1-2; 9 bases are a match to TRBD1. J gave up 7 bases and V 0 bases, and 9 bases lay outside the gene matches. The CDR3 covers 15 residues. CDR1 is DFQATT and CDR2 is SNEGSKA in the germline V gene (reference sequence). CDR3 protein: CSARDQGQGSSGYTF. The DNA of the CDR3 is TGCAGTGCTAGAGATCAGGGACAGGGCTCGAGTGGCTACACCTTC.

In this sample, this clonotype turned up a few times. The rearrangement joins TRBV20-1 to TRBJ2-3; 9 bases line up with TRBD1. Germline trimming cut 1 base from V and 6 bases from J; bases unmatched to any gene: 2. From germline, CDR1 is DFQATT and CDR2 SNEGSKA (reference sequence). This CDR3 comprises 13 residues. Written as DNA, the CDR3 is TGCAGTGCTAGAGGCGGGACAGGGGATACGCAGTATTTT. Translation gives CSARGGTGDTQYF.

The CDR3 loop reads CASSYSRADLNSPLHF. The CDR3 DNA reads as TGTGCCAGCAGTTACTCCCGCGCAGACCTCAATTCACCCCTCCACTTT. The V and J genes are TRBV6-5 and TRBJ1-6; D uncertain. The CDR3 has 16 residues. Per germline, CDR1 MNHEY and CDR2 SVGAGI. V gave up 0 bases and J gave up 7 bases, with 13 bases separating them.

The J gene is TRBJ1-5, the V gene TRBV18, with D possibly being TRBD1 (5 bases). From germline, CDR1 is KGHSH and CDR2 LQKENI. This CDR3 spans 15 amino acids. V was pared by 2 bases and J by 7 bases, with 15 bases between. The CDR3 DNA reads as TGTGCCAGCTCACCAGGGACTGGGGTAGGACAGCCCCAGCATTTT. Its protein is CASSPGTGVGQPQHF. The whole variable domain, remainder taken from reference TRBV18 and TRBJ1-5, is NAGVMQNPRHLVRRRGQEARLRCSPMKGHSHVYWYRQLPEEGLKFMVYLQKENIIDESGMPKERFSAEFPKEGPSILRIQQVVRGDSAAYFCASSPGTGVGQPQHFGDGTRLSIL.

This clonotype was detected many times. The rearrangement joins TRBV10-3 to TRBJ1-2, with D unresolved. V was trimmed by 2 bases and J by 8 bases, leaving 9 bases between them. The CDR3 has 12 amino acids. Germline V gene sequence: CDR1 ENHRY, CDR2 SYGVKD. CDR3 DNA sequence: TGTGCCATCAGTGAGACGGGTAGCGGCTACACCTTC. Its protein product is CAISETGSGYTF.